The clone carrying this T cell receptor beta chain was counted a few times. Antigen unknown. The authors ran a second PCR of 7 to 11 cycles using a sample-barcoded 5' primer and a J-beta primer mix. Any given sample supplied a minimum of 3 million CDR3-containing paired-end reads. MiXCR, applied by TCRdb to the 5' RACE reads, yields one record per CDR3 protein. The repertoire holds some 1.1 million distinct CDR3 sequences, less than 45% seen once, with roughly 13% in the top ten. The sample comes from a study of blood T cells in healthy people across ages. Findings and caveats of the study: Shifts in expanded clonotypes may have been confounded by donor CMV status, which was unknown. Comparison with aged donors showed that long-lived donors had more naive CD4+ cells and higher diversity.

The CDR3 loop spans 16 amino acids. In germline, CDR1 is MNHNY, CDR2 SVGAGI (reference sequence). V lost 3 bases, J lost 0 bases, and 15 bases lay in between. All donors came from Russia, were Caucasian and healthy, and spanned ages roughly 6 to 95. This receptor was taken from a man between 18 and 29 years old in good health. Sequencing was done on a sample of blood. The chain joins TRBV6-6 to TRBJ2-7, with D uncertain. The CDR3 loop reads CASSYSSLANSYEQYF. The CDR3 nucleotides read TGTGCCAGCAGTTATTCATCGTTAGCCAACTCCTACGAGCAGTACTTC.